These 3 T cell receptor beta chains were sequenced from one sample in a study of T cells after yellow fever vaccination. A single record per CDR3 protein comes from TCRdb applying MiXCR to the 5' RACE reads. The sample carries approximately 160,000 distinct CDR3 sequences, around 8.5% recorded once. This specimen was CD8+ T cells sorted from PBMCs, taken 45 days after the yellow fever booster vaccination. All receptors derive from a man younger than 30 who received the YFV17D yellow fever vaccine.

The chain employs TRBV12-3 or TRBV12-4 and TRBJ2-2, with TRBD2 matching 9 bases. The ends lost 6 bases at V and 4 bases at J; junction bases unmatched: 6. CDR3 size: 15 residues. The CDR3 protein is CASRSSGETTGELFF. The CDR3 region has the DNA TGTGCCAGCAGATCTAGCGGGGAAACCACCGGGGAGCTGTTTTTT.

The chain carries TRBV6-1 and TRBJ2-7; D is possibly TRBD1 or TRBD2 (5 bases each). Germline V CDR1 and CDR2: MNHNS, SASEGT. CDR3 length equals 15 residues. V was pared by 3 bases and J by 0 bases, with 12 bases between. This CDR3 reads CASSEGPSSSYEQYV. The CDR3 DNA sequence: TGTGCCAGCAGTGAGGGACCCTCGAGCTCCTACGAGCAGTACGTC.

The rearrangement joins TRBV7-9 to TRBJ2-2, with a weak D call TRBD1 (6 bases). From germline, CDR1 is SEHNR and CDR2 FQNEAQ (reference sequence). V lost 5 bases and J 0 bases, leaving 13 bases between the germline ends. The CDR3 has 16 amino acids. CDR3 DNA sequence: TGTGCCAGCAGCGATAAGGACAGACCGAACACCGGGGAGCTGTTTTTT. Amino acid sequence: CASSDKDRPNTGELFF.